This TCR beta chain was captured in a study of identical twins. The J segment lost 9 bases and the V segment lost 5 bases, leaving 7 bases of the junction unmatched. CDR1 is DFQATT, CDR2 SNEGSKA, per germline (reference sequence). The length of the CDR3 is 13 residues. General study results and limits: Shared out-of-frame alpha sequences (those common to twins) showed excess low generation probability.

TCRdb re-analysed the 5' RACE reads in MiXCR, keeping a single row per CDR3 protein. The table shows over 600,000 distinct CDR3 sequences, with 20% to 25% occurring only once. This clonotype has a count of ten or more. The antigen is not known. The sample was also reused in another study, on T cells expressing NK-cell markers. As that study records: One of eight sequenced donors was HCMV-seronegative; the other seven were seropositive.

The TCR sequence derives from a woman between 18 and 29 years old in good health. The sample comprised PBMCs. This chain links TRBV20-1 with TRBJ1-6, with 7 positions matching TRBD1. CDR3 sequence (DNA): TGCAGTGCTCACTTCGACAGGGTTTCACCCCTCCACTTT. This encodes CSAHFDRVSPLHF.